The following is a T cell receptor (beta chain) sequence with its context. The study ran the assay at deep level. Assay: immunoSEQ multiplex PCR; the TCRdb copy retains only in-frame clones and omits some. The data contain 2,500,000 or so clones, approximately 93% of them seen just once; the ten biggest clones take up around 0.4%. This specimen belongs to a study of shared clonotypes between healthy human individuals. V was pared by 6 bases and J by 2 bases, with 14 bases between. The CDR3 sequence is 14 residues long. Germline V lookup: CDR1 MDHEN, CDR2 SYDVKM. The sample taken for sequencing was naive CD4+ T cells from PBMCs. Subset defined: CD45RA+ positively selected. The clonotype was recovered from a man aged 18 to 35 in good health. Some clones in this sample may be carry-over from other donors' samples. The rearrangement uses TRBV28 and TRBJ2-7, with D possibly being TRBD1 (6 bases). The CDR3 spells CASSPGQPPYEQYF. Here the CDR3 DNA reads TGTGCCAGCAGCCCGGGACAACCCCCCTACGAGCAGTACTTC.